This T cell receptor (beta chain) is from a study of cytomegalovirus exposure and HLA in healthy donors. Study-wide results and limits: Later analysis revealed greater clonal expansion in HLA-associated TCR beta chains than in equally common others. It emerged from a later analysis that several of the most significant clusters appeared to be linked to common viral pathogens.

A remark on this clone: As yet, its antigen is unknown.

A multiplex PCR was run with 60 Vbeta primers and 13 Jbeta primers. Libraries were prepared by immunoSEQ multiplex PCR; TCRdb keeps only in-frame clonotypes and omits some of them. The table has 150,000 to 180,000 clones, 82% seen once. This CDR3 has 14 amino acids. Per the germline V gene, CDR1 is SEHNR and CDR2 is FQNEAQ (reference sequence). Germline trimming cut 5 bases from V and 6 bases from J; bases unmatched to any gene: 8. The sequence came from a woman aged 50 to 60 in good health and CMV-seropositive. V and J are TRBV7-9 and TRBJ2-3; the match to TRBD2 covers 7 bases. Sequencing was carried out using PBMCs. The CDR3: CASSPSQLADTQYF. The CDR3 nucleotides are TGTGCCAGCAGCCCAAGCCAACTAGCGGATACGCAGTATTTT.